This TCR beta chain was captured by sequencing in a study of cytomegalovirus exposure and HLA in healthy donors. The study, taken as a whole, reports: Across donors, sequencing depth was assumed by presence/absence analyses to be roughly uniform.

PCR was performed using 60 Vbeta and 13 Jbeta primers. TCRdb's table, derived via immunoSEQ multiplex PCR, lists solely in-frame clones and lacks some. Of 65,000 to 100,000 clones in the sample, 60% to 80% are singletons; the top ten hold 2.2%. Germline V gene data show CDR1 as MNHNS and CDR2 as SASEGT. V lost 6 bases and J 2 bases, leaving 16 bases between the germline ends. The CDR3 is 15 amino acids. Remarks on this clone: Its antigen is unknown.

The material sequenced was PBMCs. The genes are TRBV6-1 and TRBJ1-1; maybe TRBD1 (5 bases). This receptor was taken from a middle-aged man in good health and CMV-seronegative. The CDR3 DNA follows: TGTGCCAGCAGCGCAATTCGACAGTTAAACACTGAAGCTTTCTTT. As protein: CASSAIRQLNTEAFF.